The rows below give T cell receptor beta chains drawn from one sample of a study of spatial heterogeneity in lung cancer. A single record per CDR3 protein comes from TCRdb applying MiXCR to the 5' RACE reads. The table lists approximately 10,000 distinct CDR3 sequences, over 15% of them singletons. The sample consisted of PBMCs, taken at surgery. These receptors came from a male donor with early-stage non-small cell lung cancer. The CDR3 runs from the conserved cysteine through the conserved F or W. A D gene is named only where the DNA matches it firmly. The listing skips clone size in some rows; elsewhere it reads once, few, many or a size class.

V gene: TRBV5-1
clone size: many
J gene: TRBJ2-7
D gene: NA
CDR3 DNA: TGCGCCAGCAGCTTGGAACTAGATTACTACGAGCAGTACTTC
CDR3 protein: CASSLELDYYEQYF

V gene: TRBV18
clone size: medium-sized
J gene: TRBJ2-3
D gene: TRBD2
CDR3 DNA: TGTGCCAGCTCACGCACCCCGGGACTAGCGGGCTCCACAGATACGCAGTATTTT
CDR3 protein: CASSRTPGLAGSTDTQYF

V gene: TRBV28
clone size: medium-sized
J gene: TRBJ2-2
D gene: NA
CDR3 DNA: TGTGCCAGTGCCGGGGGGCGGGAGCTGTTTTTT
CDR3 protein: CASAGGRELFF

V gene: TRBV6-2/TRBV6-3
clone size: few
J gene: TRBJ2-6
D gene: NA
CDR3 DNA: TGTGCCAGCCTAAAGGCCGCGTCCGGGGCCAACGTCCTGATTTTC
CDR3 protein: CASLKAASGANVLIF

V gene: TRBV5-4
clone size: NA
J gene: TRBJ1-2
D gene: TRBD1
CDR3 DNA: TGTGCCAGCAGCTCCGGGACAGGGCTTGGCTACACCTTC
CDR3 protein: CASSSGTGLGYTF

V gene: TRBV20-1
clone size: few
J gene: TRBJ2-7
D gene: TRBD1
CDR3 DNA: TGCAGTGCTCGTCGACAGGGGCCCTCCTACGAGCAGTACTTC
CDR3 protein: CSARRQGPSYEQYF

V gene: TRBV11-2
clone size: many
J gene: TRBJ2-1
D gene: TRBD2
CDR3 DNA: TGTGCCAGCAGCCGTCAGACTAGCGGGAGCTACAATGAGCAGTTCTTC
CDR3 protein: CASSRQTSGSYNEQFF

V gene: TRBV28
clone size: few
J gene: TRBJ1-5
D gene: NA
CDR3 DNA: TGTGCCAGCAGTCCTTCCCCGGGCTTGCATCAGCCCCAGCATTTT
CDR3 protein: CASSPSPGLHQPQHF

V gene: TRBV2
clone size: NA
J gene: TRBJ2-7
D gene: NA
CDR3 DNA: TGTGCCAGCAGTGAAGGGGTAGCGGACGAGCAGTACTTC
CDR3 protein: CASSEGVADEQYF

V gene: TRBV29-1
clone size: NA
J gene: TRBJ1-4
D gene: TRBD1
CDR3 DNA: TGCAGTGTAAGACAGGGGGGGAATGAAAAACTGTTTTTT
CDR3 protein: CSVRQGGNEKLFF

V gene: TRBV2
clone size: many
J gene: TRBJ1-5
D gene: NA
CDR3 DNA: TGTGCCGGCAACAGGGAAAGCAATCAGCCCCAGCATTTT
CDR3 protein: CAGNRESNQPQHF

V gene: TRBV7-6
clone size: many
J gene: TRBJ2-7
D gene: NA
CDR3 DNA: TGTGCCAGCAGCTTAAAGCGTGGCGGCGCCTACGAGCAGTACTTC
CDR3 protein: CASSLKRGGAYEQYF

V gene: TRBV6-5
clone size: NA
J gene: TRBJ2-2
D gene: NA
CDR3 DNA: TGTGCCAGCAGTTACATGGCGAGCACCGGGGAGCTGTTTTTT
CDR3 protein: CASSYMASTGELFF

V gene: TRBV19
clone size: NA
J gene: TRBJ2-1
D gene: TRBD1
CDR3 DNA: TGTGCCAGTAGTATGGGTAGGGGGCTATCCTCCTACAATGAGCAGTTCTTC
CDR3 protein: CASSMGRGLSSYNEQFF